This TCR beta chain was observed in a study of blood T cell repertoires in COVID-19. Only one count was recorded for this clone. Repertoires were generated with immunoSEQ multiplex PCR, while TCRdb's copy carries only in-frame clones and drops some. Among approximately 93,000 clones, around 86% were seen once, and the ten largest hold more than 0.95%. Per germline, CDR1 SGHTA and CDR2 FQGTGA. This CDR3 region has 13 residues. V was shortened by 3 bases and J by 3 bases, with 6 bases between the two germline ends. The clonotype comes from a human donor in a cohort sampled during active COVID-19. Sequences were obtained from peripheral blood. The rearrangement uses TRBV7-3 and TRBJ2-1; D uncertain. CDR3 DNA: TGTGCCAGCAGCTTCGCTAGCTACAATGAGCAGTTCTTC. Protein sequence: CASSFASYNEQFF.